What follows are 21 T cell receptor beta chains derived from one specimen sequenced in a study of CD8 T cells in Susac syndrome. When the RNA was reverse transcribed, random hexamers were used with an input of roughly 0.5 to 1 ug. MiXCR, run by TCRdb on the immunoSEQ multiplex PCR reads, gives a single entry per CDR3 protein. Here the sample spans about 400,000 distinct CDR3 sequences, more than 80% being singletons. Sequenced: CD8+ T cells from PBMCs. Receptor source: a human donor with multiple sclerosis.

This clonotype was observed a handful of times. CDR3 sequence: CASSPFPDGPNQPQHF. The CDR3 DNA reads TGCGCCAGCAGCCCGTTCCCCGACGGACCCAATCAGCCCCAGCATTTT. This chain joins TRBV5-1 and TRBJ1-5; no reliable D call. The V end was cut by 4 bases, the J end by 3 bases, with 17 bases between. The germline V gene has CDR1 SGHRS and CDR2 YFSETQ. The length of the CDR3 is 16 residues. The full variable domain, in which reference TRBV5-1 and TRBJ1-5 provide the parts outside the CDR3, is KAGVTQTPRYLIKTRGQQVTLSCSPISGHRSVSWYQQTPGQGLQFLFEYFSETQRNKGNFPGRFSGRQFSNSRSEMNVSTLELGDSALYLCASSPFPDGPNQPQHFGDGTRLSIL.

The chain recombines TRBV12-3 or TRBV12-4 with TRBJ2-5, with no clear D. The CDR3 is made up of 12 amino acids. V lost 4 bases, J lost 5 bases, and 8 bases lay in between. The CDR3, as DNA: TGTGCCAGCAGTTCCGATGTGGAGACCCAGTACTTC. Its translation is CASSSDVETQYF.

The rearrangement links TRBV11-2 to TRBJ1-1; no clear D. V lost 1 base and J 1 base, leaving 7 bases between the germline ends. Germline values: CDR1 SGHAT, CDR2 FQNNGV. The CDR3 runs 14 residues. The CDR3 here is CASSLVTANTEAFF. Written as DNA, the CDR3 is TGTGCCAGCAGCTTAGTTACAGCGAACACTGAAGCTTTCTTT. Full variable domain (remainder filled in from reference TRBV11-2 and TRBJ1-1): EAGVAQSPRYKIIEKRQSVAFWCNPISGHATLYWYQQILGQGPKLLIQFQNNGVVDDSQLPKDRFSAERLKGVDSTLKIQPAKLEDSAVYLCASSLVTANTEAFFGQGTRLTVV.

This clonotype was picked up a small number of times. The chain has TRBV6-1 and TRBJ1-2, with no clear D. This CDR3 is built from 12 residues. Germline V CDR1 and CDR2: MNHNS, SASEGT. The V gene lost 1 base and the J gene lost 4 bases, with 4 bases spanning the gap. This CDR3 reads CASSEGLYGYTF. The DNA of the CDR3 is TGTGCCAGCAGTGAAGGGCTCTATGGCTACACCTTC.

V usage is TRBV27 and J usage is TRBJ1-5, with 12 bases identical to TRBD1. Per the germline V gene, CDR1 is MNHEY and CDR2 is SMNVEV (reference sequence). The V and J ends lost 8 bases and 7 bases, in that order; junction bases with no gene match: 3. The CDR3 consists of 13 residues. CDR3 in DNA: TGTGCCAGCGGGGGACAGGGGGCCCAGCCCCAGCATTTT. Translation gives CASGGQGAQPQHF.

This chain connects TRBV5-1 to TRBJ2-3, with TRBD1 matching over 9 bases. The CDR3 has 15 residues. CDR1 and CDR2 from the germline V gene are SGHRS and YFSETQ. V trimming: 4 bases; J trimming: 3 bases; junction bases outside the gene matches: 6. CDR3 nucleotide sequence: TGCGCCAGCAGCCTGGGGACAGGGATGACAGATACGCAGTATTTT. Protein product: CASSLGTGMTDTQYF.

The chain carries TRBV27 and TRBJ2-1; D is undetermined. The length of the CDR3 is 12 residues. CDR1 is MNHEY and CDR2 is SMNVEV in the germline V gene (reference sequence). V shed 3 bases and J shed 10 bases, with 10 bases lying between them. DNA for the CDR3: TGTGCCAGCAGTTTTAGCATAGGCGAGCAGTTCTTC. This translates into CASSFSIGEQFF.

V and J are TRBV12-3 or TRBV12-4 and TRBJ2-7, with D unresolved. The CDR3 consists of 12 residues. Between the trimmed V and J ends, which lost 5 bases and 5 bases, there was a span of 10 bases. The CDR3 region is CASSPQTDEQYF. DNA for the CDR3: TGTGCCAGCAGTCCCCAGACGGACGAGCAGTACTTC.

The chain links TRBV13 to TRBJ2-7; TRBD2 agrees at 10 bases. Per the germline V gene, CDR1 is PRHDT and CDR2 is FYEKMQ (reference sequence). The CDR3 covers 15 residues. Trimming cost V 5 bases and J 3 bases; bases outside gene matches: 7. The CDR3: CASSQRLAGLYEQYF. The CDR3 coding sequence is TGTGCCAGCAGCCAACGACTAGCGGGCCTCTACGAGCAGTACTTC.

The count of this clonotype is one. V usage is TRBV12-3 or TRBV12-4 and J usage is TRBJ2-2; D perhaps matches TRBD1 (6 bases). This CDR3 comprises 16 residues. V was cut by 1 base and J by 2 bases, with 11 bases left in between. CDR3 residues: CASSLVTGPNTGELFF. In nucleotides, the CDR3 is TGTGCCAGCAGTTTAGTAACAGGGCCAAACACCGGGGAGCTGTTTTTT.

In this sample, this clonotype turned up a few times. This sequence joins TRBV5-6 and TRBJ2-7; 9 bases map to TRBD2. Germline V CDR1 and CDR2: SGHDT, YYEEEE. The CDR3 contains 14 residues. Losses at the gene ends were 2 bases for V and 5 bases for J; bases not matched to a gene: 5. The CDR3 DNA follows: TGTGCCAGCAGCTTTCTAGCGGGAATCGACGAGCAGTACTTC. It is translated as CASSFLAGIDEQYF.

The chain is built from TRBV10-2 and TRBJ1-2; D remains unclear. Germline CDR1 is WSHSY and CDR2 is SAAADI. Deletions cut 0 bases from V and 4 bases from J, with 6 bases between. This CDR3 is 13 amino acids long. The CDR3, as DNA: TGCGCCAGCAGTGAGTCAGTGGGCTATGGCTACACCTTC. Amino acids: CASSESVGYGYTF.

The chain recombines TRBV7-9 with TRBJ2-5, with D hard to call. Germline CDR1 and CDR2: SEHNR and FQNEAQ (reference sequence). The ends were cut back, 2 bases at V and 5 bases at J, with 6 bases in the middle. There are 12 residues in the CDR3. CDR3 coding DNA: TGTGCCAGCAGCTTAAGTAGCGAGACCCAGTACTTC. It is translated as CASSLSSETQYF. The variable domain in full, completed from reference TRBV7-9 and TRBJ2-5, reads DTGVSQNPRHKITKRGQNVTFRCDPISEHNRLYWYRQTLGQGPEFLTYFQNEAQLEKSRLLSDRFSAERPKGSFSTLEIQRTEQGDSAMYLCASSLSSETQYFGPGTRLLVL.

V gene TRBV12-3 or TRBV12-4 combines with J gene TRBJ2-1; 10 bases agree with TRBD1. The CDR3 has 15 residues. With 3 bases clipped from V and 8 bases from J, the junction kept 7 bases outside the gene matches. The CDR3 reads CASSFPGQGKHEQFF. The DNA of the CDR3 is TGTGCCAGCAGTTTCCCGGGACAGGGGAAACATGAGCAGTTCTTC.

The rearrangement joins TRBV28 to TRBJ2-7; possibly TRBD2 for D (7 bases). Germline CDR1 MDHEN, CDR2 SYDVKM. The length of the CDR3 is 15 residues. Trimming took off 4 bases at V and 2 bases at J, with 15 bases between the two ends. The CDR3 here is CASSWAGGRPYEQYF. The CDR3 nucleotides read TGTGCCAGCAGTTGGGCCGGGGGGCGACCCTACGAGCAGTACTTC.

V and J are TRBV20-1 and TRBJ2-1; 9 bases line up with TRBD2. The length of the CDR3 is 16 residues. V trimming: 3 bases; J trimming: 4 bases; junction bases outside the gene matches: 10. The germline gives CDR1 DFQATT, CDR2 SNEGSKA (reference sequence). This chain's CDR3 is CSASIPGLAGYNEQFF. The CDR3 DNA reads as TGCAGTGCTAGTATTCCGGGACTAGCTGGTTACAATGAGCAGTTCTTC.

The sample holds one count of this clonotype. This chain uses TRBV19 with TRBJ2-1; 8 bases are shared with TRBD2. Losses at the gene ends were 5 bases for V and 3 bases for J; bases not matched to a gene: 6. The CDR3 is made up of 15 amino acids. Germline V gene lookup returns CDR1 LNHDA and CDR2 SQIVND (reference sequence). In DNA form, the CDR3 reads TGTGCCAGTAGTCCTACTAGCGGTTACTACAATGAGCAGTTCTTC. The encoded protein is CASSPTSGYYNEQFF.

V and J are TRBV5-1 and TRBJ1-1, with D perhaps TRBD1 (5 bases). The CDR3 sequence is 17 residues long. Per germline, CDR1 SGHRS and CDR2 YFSETQ. The V and J ends lost 4 bases and 1 base respectively, with 20 bases between them. The CDR3 loop reads CASSQTPSTVENTEAFF. The CDR3 DNA is TGCGCCAGCAGCCAGACGCCCTCGACAGTGGAGAACACTGAAGCTTTCTTT.

DNA for the CDR3: TGTGCCAGCAGTTACTCGCCTAAGGATGAGCAGTTCTTC. The encoded protein is CASSYSPKDEQFF. The V and J genes are TRBV6-5 and TRBJ2-1; the D is unclear. The germline V and J ends were trimmed by 0 bases and 8 bases, with 8 bases remaining between them. The CDR3 consists of 13 residues. CDR1 and CDR2 from the germline V gene are MNHEY and SVGAGI.

This chain links TRBV12-3 or TRBV12-4 with TRBJ1-4, with unresolved D. Trimming shortened V by 5 bases and J by 0 bases, and 10 bases separated the two germline ends. This CDR3 comprises 15 residues. The CDR3 sequence: CASSTWDATNEKLFF. The CDR3 region has the DNA TGTGCCAGCAGTACCTGGGATGCAACTAATGAAAAACTGTTTTTT.

The J gene is TRBJ2-2, the V gene TRBV30; 10 bases are a match to TRBD2. CDR3 length equals 15 residues. The V and J ends lost 1 base and 5 bases, in that order; junction bases with no gene match: 4. Per germline, CDR1 GTSNPN and CDR2 SVGIG (reference sequence). CDR3 nucleotide sequence: TGTGCCTGGAGTGGAGCGGGGGGGCGTACCGGGGAGCTGTTTTTT. Residues: CAWSGAGGRTGELFF.